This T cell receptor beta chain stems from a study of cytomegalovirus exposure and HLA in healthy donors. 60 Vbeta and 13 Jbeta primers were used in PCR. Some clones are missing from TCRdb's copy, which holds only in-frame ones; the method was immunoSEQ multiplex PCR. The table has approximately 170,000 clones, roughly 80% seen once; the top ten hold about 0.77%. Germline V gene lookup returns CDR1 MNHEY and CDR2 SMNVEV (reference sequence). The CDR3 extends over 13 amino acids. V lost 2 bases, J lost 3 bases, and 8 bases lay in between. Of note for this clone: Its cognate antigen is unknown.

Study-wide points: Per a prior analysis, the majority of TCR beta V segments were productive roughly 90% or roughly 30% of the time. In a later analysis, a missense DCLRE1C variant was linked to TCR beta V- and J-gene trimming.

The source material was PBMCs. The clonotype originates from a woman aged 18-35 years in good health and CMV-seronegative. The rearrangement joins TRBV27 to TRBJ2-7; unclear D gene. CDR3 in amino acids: CASSLGGFYEQYF. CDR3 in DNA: TGTGCCAGCAGTTTAGGTGGCTTCTACGAGCAGTACTTC.